One sample yielded the 25 T cell receptor beta chains listed below, sequenced in a study of beta chain features in type 1 diabetes (dated by TCRdb to 2017 to 2018). The receptor library was made with the immunoSEQ multiplex PCR assay. The High Capacity cDNA Reverse Transcription Kit was used to reverse transcribe all of the isolated RNA, meaning that expressed TCRB transcripts were what got sequenced. TCRdb obtained this table from immuneACCESS and retained in-frame rearrangements with V and J assigned. These tables miss some clones; where compared with another copy, unresolved V genes account for less than half of the shortfall, and the remainder is unexplained. The sample has fewer than 150,000 clones on record, 6.5% to 8.5% of them singletons. The ten largest clones add up to roughly 1.5% of the sample. Sample: central memory CD4+ T cells from blood. These receptors were collected from a woman aged 25 to 45 in good health.

This clone was counted ten times or more. V and J are TRBV7-2 and TRBJ2-5, with 7 bases identical to TRBD1. The J segment lost 5 bases and the V segment lost 4 bases, leaving 7 bases of the junction unmatched. The CDR3 covers 14 residues. Per germline, CDR1 SGHTA and CDR2 FQGNSA. The chain's CDR3 is CASSSPRGRETQYF. The DNA of the CDR3 is TGTGCCAGCAGCTCTCCTAGGGGGCGGGAGACCCAGTACTTC.

The chain couples TRBV25-1 to TRBJ2-5, with D possibly TRBD2 on 5 matching bases. CDR3 length equals 15 residues. Germline-derived CDR1 and CDR2 are MGHDK and SYGVNS. V was trimmed by 1 base and J by 5 bases, leaving 14 bases between them. CDR3 nucleotides: TGTGCCAGCAGTGAATCGGGGATTTCAAGTGAGACCCAGTACTTC. This gives the protein CASSESGISSETQYF.

The CDR3 is CASSQGTVVDTEAFF. Here the CDR3 DNA reads TGTGCCAGCAGCCAGGGGACAGTCGTAGACACTGAAGCTTTCTTT. The chain couples TRBV14 to TRBJ1-1; 7 positions agree with TRBD1. Germline V lookup: CDR1 SGHDN, CDR2 FVKESK. V lost 3 bases and J lost 3; bases outside the gene matches: 7. The CDR3 length is 15 residues.

The chain combines TRBV11-2 with TRBJ1-3; TRBD1 might be the D (5 bases). The germline V gene encodes CDR1 SGHAT and CDR2 FQNNGV. Trimming stripped 2 bases from V and 7 bases from J, with 12 bases between. This CDR3 comprises 14 residues. The CDR3: CASSLQGRVNTIYF. The DNA for the CDR3 is TGTGCCAGCAGCTTACAGGGAAGGGTGAACACCATATATTTT.

The V call is TRBV5-1, the J call TRBJ1-1; the D is unclear. Looked up from germline, CDR1 is SGHRS and CDR2 is YFSETQ. CDR3 size: 14 residues. The V end lost 0 bases, the J end lost 0 bases, and 6 bases lay between the germline ends. CDR3 loop: CASSLAEMNTEAFF. The CDR3 DNA reads as TGCGCCAGCAGCTTGGCAGAAATGAACACTGAAGCTTTCTTT.

The chain employs TRBV7-3 and TRBJ2-7; 7 bases agree with TRBD1. The CDR3 loop spans 15 amino acids. Germline assignment: CDR1 SGHTA and CDR2 FQGTGA. Trimming took 5 bases from V and 0 from J; bases not matched to a gene: 7. CDR3 protein: CASSQGQSSSYEQYF. DNA of the CDR3: TGTGCCAGCAGCCAGGGACAGTCCTCCTCCTACGAGCAGTACTTC.

V and J are TRBV5-4 and TRBJ1-2; D gene uncertain. Trimming cost V 4 bases and J 3 bases, with 19 bases left between them. Germline V gene sequence: CDR1 SGHNT, CDR2 YYREEE (reference sequence). This CDR3 is built from 16 residues. This chain's CDR3 is CASSKRVATTDYGYTF. DNA for the CDR3: TGTGCCAGCAGCAAACGAGTAGCCACCACTGACTATGGCTACACCTTC.

The chain recombines TRBV19 with TRBJ1-2, with D perhaps matching TRBD1 (5 bases). Germline CDR1 LNHDA, CDR2 SQIVND (reference sequence). Trimming stripped 7 bases from V and 4 bases from J, with 13 bases between. The CDR3 runs 13 residues. CDR3 region: CASNSGSSYGYTF. The CDR3 nucleotides are TGTGCCAGTAATTCAGGGTCCTCCTATGGCTACACCTTC.

This rearrangement joins TRBV6-7 to TRBJ2-1; 10 bases align to TRBD2. TRBV6-7 is identified as an open reading frame with a role that is uncertain. V lost 5 bases and J lost 0; bases outside the gene matches: 4. This CDR3 region has 16 residues. CDR3 nucleotides: TGTGCCAGCAGTCCCGGACTAGCGGACTCCTACAATGAGCAGTTCTTC. Protein sequence: CASSPGLADSYNEQFF.

This clone has only a few counts. The chain combines TRBV28 with TRBJ2-7, with 14 bases identical to TRBD2. The CDR3 sequence is 13 residues long. The ends lost 8 bases at V and 4 bases at J; junction bases unmatched: 1. Germline CDR1 MDHEN, CDR2 SYDVKM. The CDR3 DNA follows: TGTGCCAGCGGACTAGCGGGAGGATACGAGCAGTACTTC. The encoded protein is CASGLAGGYEQYF.

The rearrangement links TRBV4-3 to TRBJ2-3, with D maybe TRBD1 (6 bases). Trimming shortened V by 1 base and J by 4 bases, and 15 bases separated the two germline ends. There are 16 residues in the CDR3. CDR1 LGHNA and CDR2 YSLEER come from the germline V gene. The CDR3 sequence is CASSQVVQGSADTQYF. CDR3 nucleotides: TGCGCCAGCAGCCAAGTAGTCCAGGGGTCGGCAGATACGCAGTATTTT.

Only a few counts were recorded for this clone. The chain is built from TRBV12-5 and TRBJ1-1, with TRBD1 identical over 7 bases. The CDR3 extends over 14 amino acids. Germline V gives CDR1 LGHNT, CDR2 FRNRAP. Trimming cost V 5 bases and J 2 bases; bases outside gene matches: 5. The CDR3 nucleotides are TGTGCTAGTGGTCCCAACAGGGGCAACACTGAAGCTTTCTTT. Translating it yields CASGPNRGNTEAFF.

This clone was picked up many times. The chain combines TRBV7-9 with TRBJ2-2, with 9 bases fitting TRBD2. The CDR3 covers 14 residues. V was clipped by 10 bases and J by 6 bases; unmatched bases: 9. Germline CDR1 is SEHNR and CDR2 is FQNEAQ (reference sequence). The CDR3 loop is CANPGQRGAGELFF. DNA for the CDR3: TGTGCCAATCCGGGACAGCGGGGGGCCGGGGAGCTGTTTTTT.

This chain links TRBV4-3 with TRBJ2-3; D perhaps matches TRBD2 (5 bases). Germline V gives CDR1 LGHNA, CDR2 YSLEER. V gave up 5 bases and J gave up 0 bases, with 15 bases separating them. The CDR3 length is 16 residues. CDR3 sequence (DNA): TGCGCCAGCAGCGCCCGGACTCTCGGGAGCACAGATACGCAGTATTTT. Its translation is CASSARTLGSTDTQYF.

This clone was counted between two and nine times. The chain employs TRBV27 and TRBJ2-1; 14 bases fit TRBD2. Germline loops: CDR1 MNHEY, CDR2 SMNVEV (reference sequence). V lost 6 bases and J lost 11; bases outside the gene matches: 6. CDR3 size: 14 residues. CDR3 sequence reads: CASRPGLAGGKQFF. DNA for the CDR3: TGTGCCAGCAGGCCTGGACTAGCGGGAGGAAAGCAGTTCTTC.

Details on this clone: This specimen includes other DNA sequences encoding the same CDR3. This sequence joins TRBV28 and TRBJ2-7; 7 bases map to TRBD1. V shed 4 bases, J shed 1 base, and the junction held 4 bases outside the gene matches. The CDR3 length is 14 residues. Germline CDR1 MDHEN, CDR2 SYDVKM. CDR3 coding DNA: TGTGCCAGCAGTTCCCCGGGACAGTCCTACGAGCAGTACTTC. Translated, it gives CASSSPGQSYEQYF.

This clone was detected only a few times. The J gene is TRBJ2-7, the V gene TRBV6-6; possible D gene TRBD1, 6 bases. The germline V and J ends were trimmed by 6 bases and 4 bases, with 22 bases remaining between them. Germline V gene sequence: CDR1 MNHNY, CDR2 SVGAGI (reference sequence). The CDR3 is 16 amino acids. CDR3 bases: TGTGCCAGCAGCCCAACAGGGATCTCCTCCTCATACGAGCAGTACTTC. Protein sequence: CASSPTGISSSYEQYF.

The chain combines TRBV5-1 with TRBJ1-1, with 9 nucleotides matching TRBD1. Per the germline V gene, CDR1 is SGHRS and CDR2 is YFSETQ. This CDR3 spans 15 amino acids. The junction had 3 bases not matched to a gene; V was cut back by 1 base and J by 2 bases. The CDR3 region is CASSLWGQGNTEAFF. CDR3 in DNA: TGCGCCAGCAGCTTGTGGGGACAGGGTAACACTGAAGCTTTCTTT.

This clone was counted a few times. At one end the junction does not follow the germline gene, possibly because of a read error. The chain employs TRBV6-1 and TRBJ2-6, with D perhaps TRBD1 (5 bases). The CDR3 covers 15 residues. The germline V gene encodes CDR1 MNHNS and CDR2 SASEGT. The CDR3 DNA reads as TGTGCCAGCAGTGAATACCTGTCTGGGGCCACCGTCCTGACTTTC. This gives the protein CASSEYLSGATVLTF.

This clone was found a few times. The CDR3 coding sequence is TGTGCCAGCAGCACCCGGACAGGGGAAGCTTTCTTT. Protein product: CASSTRTGEAFF. This chain links TRBV7-2 with TRBJ1-1; 8 bases agree with TRBD1. The CDR3 totals 12 residues. J was trimmed by 8 bases and V by 5 bases; bases with no gene match: 4. Germline V gives CDR1 SGHTA, CDR2 FQGNSA. The full variable domain, rest sourced from reference TRBV7-2 and TRBJ1-1, is GAGVSQSPSNKVTEKGKDVELRCDPISGHTALYWYRQSLGQGLEFLIYFQGNSAPDKSGLPSDRFSAERTGGSVSTLTIQRTQQEDSAVYLCASSTRTGEAFFGQGTRLTVV.

In this sample, this clone turned up a few times. The V and J genes are TRBV7-2 and TRBJ2-2, with 7 bases that match TRBD1. Trimming took 7 bases from V and 2 from J; bases not matched to a gene: 10. Germline V gene lookup returns CDR1 SGHTA and CDR2 FQGNSA. CDR3 size: 16 residues. CDR3 sequence: CASKPGTDFNTGELFF. In DNA, the CDR3 is TGTGCCAGCAAACCCGGGACAGACTTTAACACCGGGGAGCTGTTTTTT.

This clone was recorded many times. The chain uses TRBV14 and TRBJ2-2; D is uncertain. CDR1 is SGHDN and CDR2 is FVKESK in the germline V gene. CDR3 length equals 13 residues. Trimming stripped 4 bases from V and 4 bases from J, with 7 bases between. CDR3 bases: TGTGCCAGCAGCCTTGGGCGCACCGGGGAGCTGTTTTTT. It specifies CASSLGRTGELFF.

This clone was counted only a few times. This chain connects TRBV6-6 to TRBJ2-3; 7 nucleotides align to TRBD2. The germline gives CDR1 MNHNY, CDR2 SVGAGI (reference sequence). V lost 7 bases, J lost 3 bases, and 7 bases stayed unmatched. This CDR3 region has 14 residues. The CDR3 protein is CASTSGGRTDTQYF. In DNA form, the CDR3 reads TGTGCCAGCACTAGCGGAGGGAGGACAGATACGCAGTATTTT.

This clone has more than one count but fewer than ten. V usage is TRBV28 and J usage is TRBJ1-4; 9 nucleotides line up with TRBD1. V was clipped by 4 bases and J by 4 bases; unmatched bases: 7. Germline V gene sequence: CDR1 MDHEN, CDR2 SYDVKM. The CDR3 spans 16 residues. For the CDR3, the DNA is TGTGCCAGCAGTTCGCCCCTGGGACAGGGTAATGAAAAACTGTTTTTT. Protein product: CASSSPLGQGNEKLFF. The full variable domain, completed using reference TRBV28 and TRBJ1-4, is DVKVTQSSRYLVKRTGEKVFLECVQDMDHENMFWYRQDPGLGLRLIYFSYDVKMKEKGDIPEGYSVSREKKERFSLILESASTNQTSMYLCASSSPLGQGNEKLFFGSGTQLSVL.

The table lists this clone with many counts. Within the sample, other DNA sequences also encode this same CDR3. This rearrangement joins TRBV18 to TRBJ1-4; the match to TRBD1 covers 9 bases. CDR3 length: 14 amino acids. Germline CDR1 and CDR2: KGHSH and LQKENI. Germline trimming cut 3 bases from V and 5 bases from J; bases unmatched to any gene: 1. CDR3 region: CASSPGQGNEKLFF. The CDR3 bases are TGTGCCAGCTCACCGGGACAGGGAAATGAAAAACTGTTTTTT. Full variable domain (outside the CDR3, taken from reference TRBV18 and TRBJ1-4): NAGVMQNPRHLVRRRGQEARLRCSPMKGHSHVYWYRQLPEEGLKFMVYLQKENIIDESGMPKERFSAEFPKEGPSILRIQQVVRGDSAAYFCASSPGQGNEKLFFGSGTQLSVL.